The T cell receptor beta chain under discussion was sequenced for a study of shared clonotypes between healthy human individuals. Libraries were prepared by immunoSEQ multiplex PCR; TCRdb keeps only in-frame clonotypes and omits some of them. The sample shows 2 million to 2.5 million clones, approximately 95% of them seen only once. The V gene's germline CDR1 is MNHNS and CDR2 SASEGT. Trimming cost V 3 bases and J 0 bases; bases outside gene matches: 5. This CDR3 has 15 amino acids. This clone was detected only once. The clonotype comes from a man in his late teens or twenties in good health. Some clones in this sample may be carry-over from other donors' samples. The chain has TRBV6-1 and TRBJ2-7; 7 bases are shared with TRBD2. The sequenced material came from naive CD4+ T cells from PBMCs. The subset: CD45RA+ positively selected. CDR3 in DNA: TGTGCCAGCAGTGATGTCCAGCGGGGCTCCTACGAGCAGTACTTC. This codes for CASSDVQRGSYEQYF.